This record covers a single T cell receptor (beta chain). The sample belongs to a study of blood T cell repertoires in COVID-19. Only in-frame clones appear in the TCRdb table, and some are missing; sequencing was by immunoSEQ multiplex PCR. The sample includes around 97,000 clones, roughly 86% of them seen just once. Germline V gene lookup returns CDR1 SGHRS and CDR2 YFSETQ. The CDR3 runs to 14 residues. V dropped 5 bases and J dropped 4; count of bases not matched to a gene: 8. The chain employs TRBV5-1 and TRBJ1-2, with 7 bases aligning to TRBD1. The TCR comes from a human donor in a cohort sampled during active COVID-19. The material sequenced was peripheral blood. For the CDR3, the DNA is TGCGCCAGCAGGGGAGACAGGGTCGTCTATGGCTACACCTTC. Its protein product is CASRGDRVVYGYTF.